The sequence of this TCR beta chain was determined in a study of blood T cells in healthy people across ages. Overall study: The capture of about one barcoded beta molecule per two T cells was achieved by template switching.

With a J-beta primer mix and a sample-barcoded 5' primer, a second PCR ran roughly 6 to 11 cycles. MiXCR, applied by TCRdb to the 5' RACE reads, yields one record per CDR3 protein. The repertoire holds a few hundred thousand distinct CDR3 sequences, with more than 45% as singletons. The germline V gene has CDR1 MDHEN and CDR2 SYDVKM. CDR3 length: 14 residues. V gave up 5 bases and J gave up 3 bases, with 13 bases separating them. Concerning this clonotype: What it binds is unknown.

The study's findings and limits: Diversity figures based on one million T cells were deemed too low.

The source material was blood. This clonotype originated in a man aged 55 to 70 in good health. The J gene is TRBJ1-2, the V gene TRBV28; D is unresolved. The CDR3 here is CASSVGPPDYGYTF. The CDR3 region has the DNA TGTGCCAGCAGTGTCGGACCTCCCGACTATGGCTACACCTTC.